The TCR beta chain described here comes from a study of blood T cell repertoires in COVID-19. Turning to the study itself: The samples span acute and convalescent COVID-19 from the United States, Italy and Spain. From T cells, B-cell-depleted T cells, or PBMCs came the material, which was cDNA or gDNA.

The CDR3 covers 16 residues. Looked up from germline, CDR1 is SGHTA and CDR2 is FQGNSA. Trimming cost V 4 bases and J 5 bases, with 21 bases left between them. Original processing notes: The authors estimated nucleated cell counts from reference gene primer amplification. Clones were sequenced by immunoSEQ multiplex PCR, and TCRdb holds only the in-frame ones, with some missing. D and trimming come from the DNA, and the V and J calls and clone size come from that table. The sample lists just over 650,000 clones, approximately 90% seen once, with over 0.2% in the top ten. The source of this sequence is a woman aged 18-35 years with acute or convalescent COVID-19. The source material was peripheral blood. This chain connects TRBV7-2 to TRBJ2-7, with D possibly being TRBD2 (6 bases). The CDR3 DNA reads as TGTGCCAGCAGCTCACCTTTAGGGGCGCGCGGGGACGAGCAGTACTTC. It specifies CASSSPLGARGDEQYF.